This entry lists 3 T cell receptor beta chains sequenced from one sample in a study of blood T cell repertoires in COVID-19 (dated by TCRdb to the early 2020s). The receptor library was made with the immunoSEQ multiplex PCR assay. In TCRdb, the immuneACCESS table is reduced to in-frame sequences with V and J assigned. These tables do not hold every clone; where another copy was compared, an unresolved V gene accounts for under half, and the others remain unexplained. Recorded for this sample are about 190,000 clones; approximately 84% of them occurred a single time. The ten largest clonotypes hold approximately 3% of the sample. Sequencing was done on a sample of PBMCs or T cells enriched from blood (not recorded which). These receptors originate from a young woman who had recovered from COVID-19.

The chain combines TRBV3-1 (or the pseudogene TRBV3-2) with TRBJ1-5; D is possibly TRBD1 (5 bases). The CDR3 spans 13 residues. Germline CDR1 reads LGHDT; CDR2 reads YNNKEL (reference sequence). V dropped 4 bases and J dropped 7 bases, with 11 bases sitting between them. CDR3 protein: CASSRGGNQPQHF. The CDR3 DNA is TGTGCCAGCAGCCGTGGGGGGAACCAGCCCCAGCATTTT.

The chain's CDR3 is CSGQGGNYGYTF. In nucleotides, the CDR3 is TGCAGCGGGCAAGGGGGAAACTATGGCTACACCTTC. V is TRBV29-1 and J is TRBJ1-2; D is possibly TRBD1 (6 bases). V shed 7 bases and J shed 2 bases, with 11 bases lying between them. Germline V gene data show CDR1 as SQVTM and CDR2 as ANQGSEA. The CDR3 has 12 amino acids.

The chain recombines TRBV7-6 with TRBJ2-7; 10 nucleotides line up with TRBD1. J was trimmed by 0 bases and V by 3 bases; bases with no gene match: 2. Looked up from germline, CDR1 is SGHVS and CDR2 is FNYEAQ. The CDR3 has 15 amino acids. The CDR3 coding sequence is TGTGCCAGCAGCTTCCGGACAGGGGGCTCCTACGAGCAGTACTTC. Translated: CASSFRTGGSYEQYF.